This T cell receptor (beta chain) was captured by sequencing in a study of beta chain features in type 1 diabetes (dated by TCRdb to the late 2010s). For the study in its entirety: Patients and healthy donors did not differ in mean age, gender distribution, total cell number or subset yield. A total of 107,917,701 sorted cells were examined across all samples, and the number of cells per subset was strongly correlated with RNA yield. In the study, TCRB repertoires of sorted circulating CD4+ T cell subsets from recently diagnosed type 1 diabetes patients were compared with those of matched healthy donors. Regulatory and stem cell-like memory subsets were obtained from only 8 patients and roughly eight healthy donors, while naive and central memory subsets were obtained from all 30 or so donors. Broader findings and caveats from the paper: Naive, central memory and regulatory TCRB repertoires appeared more similar among patients than among healthy donors. Because cDNA rather than genomic DNA was sequenced, highly expressing activated cells could have been over-represented, although no difference in activation and CD3 levels was found between groups. At VDJ recombination sites, type 1 diabetes patients had fewer insertions and more deleted nucleotides, which implies abnormalities in thymic rearrangement. In all four CD4+ subsets, TCRB CDR3 length was moderately but significantly shorter in type 1 diabetes patients. PCR might favor shorter templates, but patient and control samples were amplified and corrected together, so any skew would affect both groups equally. Only small numbers of individuals were included in the HLA sub-analyses, which left unresolved whether HLA type had any influence on TCRB rearrangement.

The High Capacity cDNA Reverse Transcription Kit was used to reverse transcribe all of the isolated RNA, meaning that expressed TCRB transcripts were what got sequenced. Naive, central memory and regulatory T cell samples underwent deep immunoSEQ sequencing, averaging roughly 3.3 million total reads per sample. Sorted cells were lysed in RLT buffer and RNA was extracted with DNase-treated RNeasy Micro or Mini kits, depending on cell number. Each cell subset was processed separately to prevent cross-contamination, with patient and healthy donor samples processed together. The immunoSEQ multiplex PCR was used to amplify TCRB sequences from cDNA, generating 87-bp fragments that spanned the CDR3 region. Amplicons were sequenced on the Illumina HiSeq platform. On the study's bioinformatics: PCR bias was computationally corrected using synthetic template baselines, reads within Hamming distance 2 were collapsed, and singletons that could not be merged were discarded. Reads were aligned to IMGT to assign V, D and J genes, CDR3 length, and insertions or deletions at six rearrangement sites. Within each subset, clonotype counts were normalized to sorted cell number, after which true diversity and Gini coefficients were computed with the tcR R package. The overlap coefficient, calculated on TCRB nucleotide sequences, was used to measure repertoire sharing. Out-of-frame TCRB sequences from naive cells were analyzed to stand in for the pre-selection repertoire. Held by TCRdb, this immuneACCESS table contains in-frame sequences only and omits some clones. Under half of the omission traces to an unresolved V gene where checked; the cause of the rest is unknown. Clone size and V and J calls were adopted from that table, with D and trimming inferred from the DNA. Within this sample are more than 250,000 clones, with approximately 24% of them counted one time only. The ten largest clones take up about 0.012% of the sample.

Reading from cysteine to phenylalanine, the CDR3 counts 13 amino acids. The entry retains the CDR3 DNA only, 39 bases that are in frame from base 1. Relative to germline, V is 3 bases shorter and J is 8 bases shorter, with 16 bases between their ends. The germline V gene encodes CDR1 SQVTM and CDR2 ANQGSEA. This clone has a handful of counts. What antigen it recognizes has not been identified. Base qualities were left out, and no much larger clone turns up one base away. From each donor, a single peripheral blood sample of about 100 mL on average was drawn into heparinised tubes. A BD FACSAria II and a panel including CD45RO, CCR7, CD25, CD127, CD95 and CD27 were used to sort naive, central memory, regulatory and stem cell-like memory CD4+ T cells. A purity above 95% was achieved for all sorted populations. Right away, PBMCs were isolated by Lymphoprep density gradient centrifugation and were stained directly, with no culture step. So that batch effects would be minimized, each experiment stained and sorted samples in pairs, pairing one healthy donor with one patient.

The chain joins TRBV29-1 to TRBJ1-2, with no reliable assignment of the D segment. Sequencing was carried out using naive CD4+ T cells from blood. In light of the paper, this sample's cell subset or site label describes: true naive CD4+ T cells. This clonotype originated in a woman between 25 and 40 years old with type 1 diabetes. The sequenced DNA is TGCAGCGTTGATCGGTCAGGTTTATGGGGCTACACCTTC. The encoded protein is CSVDRSGLWGYTF.